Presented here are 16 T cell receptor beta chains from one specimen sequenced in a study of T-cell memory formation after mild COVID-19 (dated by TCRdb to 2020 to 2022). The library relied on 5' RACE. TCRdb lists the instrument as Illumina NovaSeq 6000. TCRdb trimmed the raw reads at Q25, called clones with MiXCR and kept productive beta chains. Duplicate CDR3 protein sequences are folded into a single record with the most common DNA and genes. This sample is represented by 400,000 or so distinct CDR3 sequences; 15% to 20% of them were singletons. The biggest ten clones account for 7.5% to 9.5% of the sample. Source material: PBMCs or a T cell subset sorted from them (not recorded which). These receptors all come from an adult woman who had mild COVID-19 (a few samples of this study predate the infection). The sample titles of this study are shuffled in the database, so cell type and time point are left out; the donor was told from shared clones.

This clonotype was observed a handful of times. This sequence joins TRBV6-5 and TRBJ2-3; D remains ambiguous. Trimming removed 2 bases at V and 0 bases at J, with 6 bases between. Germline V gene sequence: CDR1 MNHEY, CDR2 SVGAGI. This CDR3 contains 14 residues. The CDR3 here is CASSYRSSTDTQYF. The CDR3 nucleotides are TGTGCCAGCAGTTACCGTTCGAGCACAGATACGCAGTATTTT.

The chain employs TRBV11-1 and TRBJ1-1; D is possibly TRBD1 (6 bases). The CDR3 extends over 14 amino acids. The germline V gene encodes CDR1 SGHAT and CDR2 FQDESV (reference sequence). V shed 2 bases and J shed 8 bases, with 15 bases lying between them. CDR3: CASSLFQGSAEAFF. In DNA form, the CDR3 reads TGTGCCAGCAGCTTATTCCAGGGGAGTGCGGAAGCTTTCTTT.

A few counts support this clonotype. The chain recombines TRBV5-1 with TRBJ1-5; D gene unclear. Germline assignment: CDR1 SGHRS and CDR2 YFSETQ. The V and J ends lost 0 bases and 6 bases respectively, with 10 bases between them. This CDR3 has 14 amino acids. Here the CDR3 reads CASSLVSTSQPQHF. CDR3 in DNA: TGCGCCAGCAGCTTGGTCAGCACAAGTCAGCCCCAGCATTTT. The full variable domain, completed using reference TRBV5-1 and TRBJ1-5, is KAGVTQTPRYLIKTRGQQVTLSCSPISGHRSVSWYQQTPGQGLQFLFEYFSETQRNKGNFPGRFSGRQFSNSRSEMNVSTLELGDSALYLCASSLVSTSQPQHFGDGTRLSIL.

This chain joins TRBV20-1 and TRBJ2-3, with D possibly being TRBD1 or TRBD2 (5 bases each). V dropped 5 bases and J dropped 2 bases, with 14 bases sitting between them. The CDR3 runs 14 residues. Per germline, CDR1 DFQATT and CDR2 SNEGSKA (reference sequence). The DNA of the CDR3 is TGCAGTGCTCCCTACGGGGCGGACACAGATACGCAGTATTTT. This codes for CSAPYGADTDTQYF.

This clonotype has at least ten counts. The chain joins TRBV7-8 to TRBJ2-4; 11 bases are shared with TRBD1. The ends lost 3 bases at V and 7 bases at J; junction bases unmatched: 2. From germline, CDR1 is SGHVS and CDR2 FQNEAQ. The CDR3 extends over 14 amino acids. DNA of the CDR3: TGTGCCAGCAGCTTCGGGACAGGGGGGAACATTCAGTACTTC. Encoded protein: CASSFGTGGNIQYF.

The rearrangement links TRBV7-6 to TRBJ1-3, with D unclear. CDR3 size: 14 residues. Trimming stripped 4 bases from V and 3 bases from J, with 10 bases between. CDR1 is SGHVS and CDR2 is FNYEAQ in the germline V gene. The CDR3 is CASSSQDFGNTIYF. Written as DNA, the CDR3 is TGTGCCAGCAGCTCGCAGGATTTTGGAAACACCATATATTTT.

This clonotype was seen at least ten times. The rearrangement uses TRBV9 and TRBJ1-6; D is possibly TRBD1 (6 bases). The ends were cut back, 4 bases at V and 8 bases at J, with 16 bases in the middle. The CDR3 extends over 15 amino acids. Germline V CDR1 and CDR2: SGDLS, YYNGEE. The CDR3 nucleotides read TGTGCCAGCAGCATTAAAGAGGGGGGATATTCACCCCTCCACTTT. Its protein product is CASSIKEGGYSPLHF.

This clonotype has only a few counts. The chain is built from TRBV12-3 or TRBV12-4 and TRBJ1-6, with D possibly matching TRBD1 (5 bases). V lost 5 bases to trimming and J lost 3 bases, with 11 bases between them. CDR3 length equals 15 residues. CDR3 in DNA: TGTGCCAGCAGTCCCCGTGGGGGCTATAATTCACCCCTCCACTTT. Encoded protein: CASSPRGGYNSPLHF.

The CDR3 sequence: CASSSEWAVAGGGYGYTF. Written as DNA, the CDR3 is TGTGCCAGCAGCAGTGAATGGGCAGTGGCAGGGGGCGGCTATGGCTACACCTTC. The V gene is TRBV6-1, the J gene TRBJ1-2, with 8 positions matching TRBD1. Trimming removed 6 bases from V and 4 bases from J; junction bases left unmatched: 19. Looked up from germline, CDR1 is MNHNS and CDR2 is SASEGT. This CDR3 has 18 residues.

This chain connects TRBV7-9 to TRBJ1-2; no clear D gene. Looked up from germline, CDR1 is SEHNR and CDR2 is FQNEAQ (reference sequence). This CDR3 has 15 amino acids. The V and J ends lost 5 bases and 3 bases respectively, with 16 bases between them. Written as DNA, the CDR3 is TGTGCCAGCAGCCCTTCAGGCATGCGATACTATGGCTACACCTTC. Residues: CASSPSGMRYYGYTF.

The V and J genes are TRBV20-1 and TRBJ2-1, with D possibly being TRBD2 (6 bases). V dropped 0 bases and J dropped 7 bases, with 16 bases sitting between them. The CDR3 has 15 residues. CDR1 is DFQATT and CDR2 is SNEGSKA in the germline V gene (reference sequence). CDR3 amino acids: CSARDRVAARNEQFF. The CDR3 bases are TGCAGTGCTAGAGATCGGGTAGCGGCCCGGAATGAGCAGTTCTTC.

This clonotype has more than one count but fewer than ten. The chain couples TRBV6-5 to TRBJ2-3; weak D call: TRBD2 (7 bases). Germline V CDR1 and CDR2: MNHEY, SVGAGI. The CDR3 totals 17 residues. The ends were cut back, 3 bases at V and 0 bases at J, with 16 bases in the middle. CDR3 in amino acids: CASSYLSPGGSTDTQYF. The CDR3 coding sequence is TGTGCCAGCAGTTATCTCTCCCCGGGGGGCAGCACAGATACGCAGTATTTT.

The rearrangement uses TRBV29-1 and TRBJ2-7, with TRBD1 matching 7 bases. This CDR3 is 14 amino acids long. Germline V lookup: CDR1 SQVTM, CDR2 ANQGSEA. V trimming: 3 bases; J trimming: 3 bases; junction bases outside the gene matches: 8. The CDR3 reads CSVEVRGRFYEQYF. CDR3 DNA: TGCAGCGTTGAGGTGAGGGGGCGTTTCTACGAGCAGTACTTC.

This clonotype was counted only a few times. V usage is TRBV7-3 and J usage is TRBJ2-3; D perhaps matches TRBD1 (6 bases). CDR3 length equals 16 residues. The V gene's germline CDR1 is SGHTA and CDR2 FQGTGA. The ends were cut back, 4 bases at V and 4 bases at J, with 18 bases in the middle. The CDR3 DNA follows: TGTGCCAGCAGCTCCCCGGTACAGGGTGTAGCAGATACGCAGTATTTT. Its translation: CASSSPVQGVADTQYF.

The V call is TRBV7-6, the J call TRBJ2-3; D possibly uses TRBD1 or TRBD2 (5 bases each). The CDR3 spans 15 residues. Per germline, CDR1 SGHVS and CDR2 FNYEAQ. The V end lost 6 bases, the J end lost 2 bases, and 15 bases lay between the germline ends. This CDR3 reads CASRRGGFYTDTQYF. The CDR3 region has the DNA TGTGCCAGCAGACGTGGGGGATTTTACACAGATACGCAGTATTTT.

CDR3 nucleotides: TGTGCCAGCAGCTTGGTCCAGCCTGGGGATGAGCAGTTCTTC. This codes for CASSLVQPGDEQFF. This chain connects TRBV5-6 to TRBJ2-1; D ambiguous. The germline V and J ends were trimmed by 0 bases and 8 bases, with 12 bases remaining between them. CDR1 is SGHDT and CDR2 is YYEEEE in the germline V gene. This CDR3 is built from 14 residues.